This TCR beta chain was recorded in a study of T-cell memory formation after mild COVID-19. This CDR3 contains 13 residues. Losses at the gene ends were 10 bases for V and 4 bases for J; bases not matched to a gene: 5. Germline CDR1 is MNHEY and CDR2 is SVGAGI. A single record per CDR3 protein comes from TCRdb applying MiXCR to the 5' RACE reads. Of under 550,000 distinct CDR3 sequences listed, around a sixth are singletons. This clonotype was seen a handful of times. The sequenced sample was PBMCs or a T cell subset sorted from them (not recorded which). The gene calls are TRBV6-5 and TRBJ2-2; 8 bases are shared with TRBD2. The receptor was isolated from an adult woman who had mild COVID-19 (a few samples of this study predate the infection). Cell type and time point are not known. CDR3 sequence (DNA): TGTGCCATCCGCGGGGGGAGCACCGGGGAGCTGTTTTTT. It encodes CAIRGGSTGELFF.